The clone carrying this TCR beta chain was observed many times. The antigen remains unidentified. There are 15 residues in the CDR3. Deletions cut 4 bases from V and 5 bases from J, with 19 bases between. The germline CDR1 and CDR2 sequences are SGHRS and YFSETQ. One entry per CDR3 protein, called by TCRdb with MiXCR from the reads. The sample records 50,000 or so distinct CDR3 sequences, more than 20% being singletons. The data were taken from a study of T cell repertoires in cytomegalovirus infection. Looking at the study overall: CMV infection together with matching HLA type was indicated by public TCR beta signatures. Study findings and constraints: Across the ex vivo response, the dominant clonotypes were HLA-C-restricted CMV-specific TCR beta clonotypes. Based on cumulative public TCR beta family frequency, carriers of CMV plus the relevant HLA were identified.

The receptor's source is a human donor in good health (CMV status not recorded). Some clones in this sample may be carry-over from other donors' samples. Sample: PBMCs, sequenced either directly or after in vitro stimulation (not recorded which). V usage is TRBV5-1 and J usage is TRBJ2-7; D perhaps matches TRBD2 (6 bases). In DNA form, the CDR3 reads TGCGCCAGCAGCCTAACCGGGACTTCCCGTGACGAGCAGTACTTC. Its protein is CASSLTGTSRDEQYF.